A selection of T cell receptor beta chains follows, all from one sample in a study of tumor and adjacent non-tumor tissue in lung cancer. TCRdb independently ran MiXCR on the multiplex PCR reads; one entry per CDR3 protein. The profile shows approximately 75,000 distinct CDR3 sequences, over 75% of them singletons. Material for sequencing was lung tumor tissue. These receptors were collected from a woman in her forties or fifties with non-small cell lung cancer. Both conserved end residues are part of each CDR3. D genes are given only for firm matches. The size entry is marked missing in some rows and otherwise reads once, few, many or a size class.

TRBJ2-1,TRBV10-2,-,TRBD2,CASRVSGSQWGERFF,TGCGCCAGCAGAGTTAGCGGGAGTCAGTGGGGTGAGCGGTTCTTC
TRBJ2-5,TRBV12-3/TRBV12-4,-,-,CACSLGPQRGYQEIQYF,TGTGCCTGCAGTTTAGGGCCCCAACGGGGGTACCAAGAGATCCAGTACTTC
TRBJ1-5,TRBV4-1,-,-,CASNREGVSNQPQHF,TGCGCAAGCAACCGAGAGGGGGTTAGCAATCAGCCCCAGCATTTT
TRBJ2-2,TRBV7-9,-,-,CASSLNLNTGELLF,TGTGCCAGCAGCTTAAATCTCAACACCGGGGAGCTGTTATTT
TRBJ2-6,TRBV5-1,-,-,CASSVQPGSSGANVLTF,TGCGCCAGCAGTGTACAGCCAGGGTCGTCTGGGGCCAACGTCCTGACTTTC
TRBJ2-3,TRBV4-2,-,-,CVSSQVGADTQYF,TGTGTCAGCAGCCAAGTGGGAGCAGATACGCAGTATTTT
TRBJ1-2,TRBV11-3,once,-,CSFKTGCYGYTF,TGTTCATTCAAGACGGGTTGCTATGGCTACACCTTC
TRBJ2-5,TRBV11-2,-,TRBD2,CASSWRSGMMEKTQYF,TGTGCTAGCAGCTGGAGAAGCGGGATGATGGAAAAGACCCAGTACTTC
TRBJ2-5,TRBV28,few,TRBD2,CASRRLAGEAETQYF,TGTGCCAGTAGGCGACTAGCGGGAGAGGCGGAGACCCAGTACTTC
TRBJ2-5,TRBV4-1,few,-,CASSQKGSGKETQYF,TGCGCCAGCAGCCAAAAGGGGTCAGGGAAAGAGACCCAGTACTTC
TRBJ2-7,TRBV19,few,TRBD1,CASSIALSRQGNNEQYF,TGTGCCAGTAGTATCGCCTTGTCCAGACAGGGGAACAACGAGCAGTACTTC
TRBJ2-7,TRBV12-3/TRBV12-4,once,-,CPSSLKGESSYEQYF,TGTCCCAGCAGCTTGAAGGGCGAGAGCTCCTACGAGCAGTACTTC
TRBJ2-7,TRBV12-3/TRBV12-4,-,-,CTSDRGSYEQCF,TGTACCAGCGACCGTGGTTCCTACGAGCAGTGCTTC
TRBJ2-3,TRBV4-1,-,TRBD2,CASSQDPGTSRKDTQFF,TGCGCCAGCAGCCAAGATCCCGGGACTAGCAGGAAAGATACGCAGTTTTTT
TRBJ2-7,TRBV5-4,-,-,CASTWTALGEQYF,TGTGCCAGCACCTGGACAGCGCTTGGTGAGCAGTACTTC
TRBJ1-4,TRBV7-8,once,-,CASSRAVARGEKLFF,TGTGCCAGCAGCCGAGCAGTGGCCCGAGGGGAAAAACTGTTTTTT
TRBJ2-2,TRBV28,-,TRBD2,CASSPAGERDTGELFF,TGTGCCAGCAGCCCAGCGGGAGAGCGCGACACCGGGGAGCTGTTTTTT
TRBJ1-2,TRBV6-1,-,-,CASNPHRGGYTF,TGTGCCAGCAATCCCCACCGGGGAGGCTACACCTTT
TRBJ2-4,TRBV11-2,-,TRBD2,CASSFHSGIGDIQYF,TGTGCCAGCAGTTTCCATAGCGGGATTGGGGACATTCAGTACTTC
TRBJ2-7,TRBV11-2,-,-,CASSLEASERTEQYF,TGTGCCAGCAGCTTAGAAGCTAGCGAGAGGACTGAGCAGTACTTC
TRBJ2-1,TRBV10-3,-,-,CATLVGGLYNEQFF,TGTGCCACCTTAGTGGGAGGCCTCTACAATGAGCAGTTCTTT
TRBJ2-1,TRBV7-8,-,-,CASSLGTENEQFF,TGTGCCAGCAGCTTGGGAACTGAGAATGAGCAGTTCTTC
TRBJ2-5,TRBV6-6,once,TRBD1,CASCPRTGFLAKRTQYF,TGTGCCAGCTGTCCGCGGACAGGGTTTTTAGCCAAGAGGACCCAGTACTTC
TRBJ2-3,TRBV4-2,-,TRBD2,CACSQDLIAGRGGTDTQYF,TGTGCCTGCAGCCAAGATCTGATAGCGGGAAGGGGGGGGACAGATACGCAGTATTTT
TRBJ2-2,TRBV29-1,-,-,CSVPLGHLAGELFF,TGCAGCGTCCCCTTGGGCCACCTGGCCGGGGAGCTGTTTTTT
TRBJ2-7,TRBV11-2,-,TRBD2,CASSLVGLAGVREQYF,TGTGCCAGCAGCTTAGTAGGACTAGCGGGAGTCCGCGAGCAGTACTTC
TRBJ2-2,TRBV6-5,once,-,CASRGGLETGELFF,TGTGCCAGCAGAGGCGGGCTAGAGACCGGGGAGCTGTTTTTT
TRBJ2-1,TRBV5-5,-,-,CASSLSGGGNEQFF,TGTGCCAGCAGCTTGTCCGGAGGAGGCAATGAGCAGTTCTTC
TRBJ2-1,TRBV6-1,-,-,CVSSPGPSRGYEQFF,TGTGTCAGCAGTCCTGGACCATCTAGGGGGTATGAGCAGTTCTTT
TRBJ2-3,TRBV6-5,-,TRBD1,CASIREQGYQPQYF,TGTGCCAGCATCCGCGAACAGGGGTATCAGCCCCAGTATTTT
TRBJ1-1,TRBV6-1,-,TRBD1,CTSSEAPGTGSTEAFF,TGTACCAGCAGTGAGGCCCCCGGGACAGGTAGCACTGAAGCTTTCTTT
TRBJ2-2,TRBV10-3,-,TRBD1,CAIRSMTGDMNTGELFF,TGTGCCATCAGATCTATGACAGGGGACATGAATACCGGGGAGCTGTTTTTT
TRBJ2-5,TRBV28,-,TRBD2,CVSRLAGGTVQETQYF,TGTGTCAGCCGGCTAGCGGGAGGGACGGTCCAAGAGACCCAATACTTC
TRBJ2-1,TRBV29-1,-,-,CSAKNRERGEQFF,TGCAGCGCTAAGAATCGGGAGAGAGGTGAGCAGTTCTTC
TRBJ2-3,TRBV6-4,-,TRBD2,CASSDASGNTDTQYF,TGTGCCAGCAGTGACGCTAGCGGGAACACAGATACGCAGTATTTT
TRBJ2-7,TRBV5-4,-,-,CASSLERGAYEQYF,TGTGCCAGCAGCTTAGAGAGAGGCGCCTACGAGCAGTACTTT
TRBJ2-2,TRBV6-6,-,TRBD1,CASSYGNLGQGSWELFF,TGTGCCAGCAGTTATGGAAATTTGGGACAGGGTTCCTGGGAGCTGTTTTTT
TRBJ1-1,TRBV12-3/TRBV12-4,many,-,CASTWLTGTEAFF,TGTGCCAGTACCTGGCTTACAGGCACTGAAGCTTTCTTT
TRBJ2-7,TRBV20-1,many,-,CSASFPRRTGNYEQYF,TGCAGTGCTAGTTTCCCCCGGCGAACCGGGAACTACGAGCAGTACTTC
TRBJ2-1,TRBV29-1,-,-,CSVSISHNELSF,TGCAGCGTTAGCATCTCACACAATGAGCTGTCCTTC
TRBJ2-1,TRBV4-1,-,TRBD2,CASSQPPGLAGSEQFF,TGCGCCAGCAGTCAACCACCGGGACTAGCGGGCAGTGAGCAGTTCTTC
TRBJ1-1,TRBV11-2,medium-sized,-,CASRPWGGKNTEAFF,TGTGCCAGCAGGCCCTGGGGGGGGAAGAACACTGAAGCTTTCTTT
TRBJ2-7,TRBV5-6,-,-,CASSPRDRFSYEQYF,TGTGCCAGCAGCCCACGTGACAGGTTCTCGTACGAGCAGTATTTC
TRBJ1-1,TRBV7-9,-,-,CASSLEPLRPNTEAFF,TGTGCCAGCAGCTTGGAACCCTTGAGGCCGAACACTGAAGCTTTCTTT
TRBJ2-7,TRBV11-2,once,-,CVSSYGRPSYERYF,TGTGTCAGCAGCTACGGGAGACCCTCCTACGAGCGGTACTTC
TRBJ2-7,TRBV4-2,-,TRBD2,CASSLDETSGTYEQYF,TGTGCCAGCAGCCTAGATGAGACTAGCGGAACCTACGAGCAGTATTTC
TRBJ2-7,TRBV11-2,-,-,CASRLEWVAEQYF,TGTGCCAGCAGGTTAGAATGGGTGGCCGAGCAGTACTTC
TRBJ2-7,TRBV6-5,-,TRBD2,CASKTSGSVTCEQNF,TGTGCCAGCAAAACTAGCGGGAGTGTCACCTGCGAGCAGAACTTC
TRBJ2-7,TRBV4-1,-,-,CASSHDKSIGRHYELYF,TGCGCCAGCAGCCATGATAAGTCTATCGGGAGACACTACGAGCTGTACTTC
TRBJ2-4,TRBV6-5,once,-,CASTKIGVQYF,TGTGCCAGCACCAAAATAGGGGTTCAGTACTTC
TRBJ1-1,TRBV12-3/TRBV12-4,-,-,CANSFLGQNSEAFF,TGTGCCAACAGTTTTCTTGGACAGAACAGTGAAGCTTTCTTT
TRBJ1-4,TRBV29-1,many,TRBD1,CSVPGTGEVKKLFF,TGCAGCGTTCCCGGGACAGGGGAAGTGAAAAAACTGTTTTTT
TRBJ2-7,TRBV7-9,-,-,CASSFLDRTFEQYF,TGTGCCAGCAGCTTCCTGGACAGAACCTTCGAGCAGTACTTC
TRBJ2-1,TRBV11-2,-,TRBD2,CASRLDGGTSGRFF,TGTGCCAGCAGATTAGATGGGGGGACTAGTGGGCGGTTCTTC
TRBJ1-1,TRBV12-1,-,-,CASSQYKGLLDTEASF,TGTGCCAGCAGCCAATATAAGGGACTCCTGGACACTGAAGCTTCCTTT